This entry lists 15 T cell receptor beta chains sequenced from one sample in a study of T-cell reconstitution after alpha-beta-depleted transplantation in children (dated by TCRdb to 2016 to 2017). This specimen's treatment or condition label, interpreted: allogeneic hematopoietic cell transplantation with graft depleted of TCRalphabeta T cells and CD19 B cells. Libraries were constructed by PCR. Sequencing was carried out with an Illumina HiSeq 2500. TCR libraries were prepared with molecular barcoding, using unique molecular identifiers to normalize TCRbeta repertoire quantification. The public reads were run again by TCRdb, first through fastp at Q25 and then through MiXCR, and only productive beta chains were kept. Every distinct CDR3 protein forms one entry, paired with its most common genes and DNA. In this sample the table shows about 98,000 distinct CDR3 sequences, more than 20% of which occur a single time. The ten largest clones take up over 20% of the sample.

Here the sequenced sample was PBMCs, taken before TCRalphabeta/CD19-depleted stem cell transplant. The receptors stem from a boy younger than 10 with acute lymphoblastic leukemia, due to receive a stem cell transplant.

The table lists this clonotype with a few counts. The chain carries TRBV4-1 and TRBJ2-2; a possible D gene is TRBD2 (6 bases). The CDR3 extends over 20 amino acids. CDR1 is MGHRA, CDR2 YSYEKL, per germline. Trimming removed 1 base at V and 0 bases at J, with 21 bases between. The CDR3, as DNA: TGCGCCAGCAGCCAAGTTGGTAGCGGAGGGGTAACCGCGAACACCGGGGAGCTGTTTTTT. This sequence encodes CASSQVGSGGVTANTGELFF.

The sample holds a few counts of this clonotype. This chain links TRBV24-1 with TRBJ2-3; 7 nucleotides align to TRBD2. The CDR3 spans 18 residues. V was clipped by 4 bases and J by 3 bases; unmatched bases: 15. CDR1 is KGHDR and CDR2 is SFDVKD in the germline V gene. CDR3 nucleotide sequence: TGTGCCACCAGTGACACTACAGGACTAGTAATGGGAACAGATACGCAGTATTTT. Amino acid sequence: CATSDTTGLVMGTDTQYF.

This clonotype was detected only a few times. The J gene is TRBJ2-7, the V gene TRBV2; D not resolved. Trimming left V 6 bases short and J 4 bases short, with 4 bases between. Looked up from germline, CDR1 is SNHLY and CDR2 is FYNNEI. The CDR3 loop spans 10 amino acids. The CDR3, as DNA: TGTGCCAGCAGCGGATACGAGCAGTACTTC. This sequence encodes CASSGYEQYF.

This clonotype was seen only a few times. The rearrangement uses TRBV5-1 and TRBJ2-3; a possible D gene is TRBD1 (6 bases). CDR1 is SGHRS and CDR2 is YFSETQ in the germline V gene. The CDR3 extends over 17 amino acids. V was clipped by 4 bases and J by 1 base, with 19 bases between them. The CDR3 loop reads CASSPSTGTLGTDTQYF. Written as DNA, the CDR3 is TGCGCCAGCAGCCCCTCAACCGGGACACTAGGCACAGATACGCAGTATTTT.

This clonotype showed up just a few times. CDR3 protein: CARVDPSKQPFF. In nucleotides, the CDR3 is TGTGCCAGAGTGGACCCCAGTAAACAGCCTTTCTTT. The chain has TRBV2 and TRBJ1-1; D remains unclear. Trimming took 9 bases from V and 12 from J, leaving 20 bases between them. The CDR3 spans 12 residues. Germline V gives CDR1 SNHLY, CDR2 FYNNEI.

The V gene is TRBV4-1, the J gene TRBJ2-4; 8 bases line up with TRBD2. This CDR3 is built from 18 residues. The ends lost 7 bases at V and 5 bases at J; junction bases unmatched: 19. The germline gives CDR1 MGHRA, CDR2 YSYEKL. In DNA form, the CDR3 reads TGCGCCAGCACCCGGTCGGCAGGTGGGATCGGGGGGGAAAACATTCAGTACTTC. Protein product: CASTRSAGGIGGENIQYF.

This clonotype has a handful of counts. This chain connects TRBV5-1 to TRBJ2-1, with 8 bases matching TRBD2. V lost 0 bases, J lost 9 bases, and 11 bases stayed unmatched. Germline V gene sequence: CDR1 SGHRS, CDR2 YFSETQ. The CDR3 totals 16 residues. The CDR3 DNA reads as TGCGCCAGCAGCTTGGGAGCCGGGAGGGCCGTTGTTGAGCAGTTCTTC. Protein: CASSLGAGRAVVEQFF.

The J gene is TRBJ2-1, the V gene TRBV11-3; D is ambiguous. The V end was cut by 3 bases, the J end by 0 bases, with 9 bases between. The CDR3 has 15 amino acids. The germline CDR1 and CDR2 sequences are SGHNT and YENEEA. Here the CDR3 DNA reads TGTGCCAGCAGCTTGGGCGAGAGCTCCTACAATGAGCAGTTCTTC. Amino acids: CASSLGESSYNEQFF.

This clonotype showed up many times. This chain links TRBV12-3 or TRBV12-4 with TRBJ2-1; the match to TRBD2 covers 12 bases. There are 16 residues in the CDR3. Germline trimming cut 5 bases from V and 2 bases from J; bases unmatched to any gene: 4. CDR3 sequence (DNA): TGTGCCAGCAGTCCGAGGACTAGCGGGGCCTACAATGAGCAGTTCTTC. Residues: CASSPRTSGAYNEQFF.

This rearrangement joins TRBV18 to TRBJ2-1, with D perhaps matching TRBD1 or TRBD2 (6 bases each). V was shortened by 3 bases and J by 9 bases, with 12 bases between the two germline ends. CDR3 length: 13 amino acids. Germline V gene sequence: CDR1 KGHSH, CDR2 LQKENI. CDR3 region: CASSPGGSGEQFF. The DNA for the CDR3 is TGTGCCAGCTCACCGGGGGGCTCGGGTGAGCAGTTCTTC.

This clonotype was picked up a small number of times. This chain uses TRBV11-2 with TRBJ2-5, with 7 bases matching TRBD2. This CDR3 spans 16 amino acids. CDR1 is SGHAT, CDR2 FQNNGV, per germline. V shed 3 bases, J shed 4 bases, and the junction held 11 bases outside the gene matches. CDR3 residues: CASSFEGPGGRETQYF. As DNA, the CDR3 is TGTGCCAGCAGCTTCGAAGGACCGGGCGGGAGAGAGACCCAGTACTTC. Supplemented by reference TRBV11-2 and TRBJ2-5, the full variable domain reads EAGVAQSPRYKIIEKRQSVAFWCNPISGHATLYWYQQILGQGPKLLIQFQNNGVVDDSQLPKDRFSAERLKGVDSTLKIQPAKLEDSAVYLCASSFEGPGGRETQYFGPGTRLLVL.

This clonotype was recorded a few times. This rearrangement joins TRBV5-1 to TRBJ1-5, with TRBD1 matching 12 bases. CDR1 and CDR2 from the germline V gene are SGHRS and YFSETQ. CDR3 size: 15 residues. J lost 6 bases, V lost 5 bases, and 6 bases had no gene match. The CDR3 here is CASRPGTGGGQPQHF. As DNA, the CDR3 is TGCGCCAGCAGACCCGGGACAGGGGGCGGTCAGCCCCAGCATTTT. Supplemented by reference TRBV5-1 and TRBJ1-5, the full variable domain reads KAGVTQTPRYLIKTRGQQVTLSCSPISGHRSVSWYQQTPGQGLQFLFEYFSETQRNKGNFPGRFSGRQFSNSRSEMNVSTLELGDSALYLCASRPGTGGGQPQHFGDGTRLSIL.

This clonotype was counted between two and nine times. This chain uses TRBV5-1 with TRBJ2-3, with unresolved D. CDR1 SGHRS and CDR2 YFSETQ come from the germline V gene. V lost 4 bases, J lost 2 bases, and 14 bases lay in between. This CDR3 is built from 15 residues. In DNA, the CDR3 is TGCGCCAGCAGCGTAGGCGGAGAGGTCACAGATACGCAGTATTTT. Protein sequence: CASSVGGEVTDTQYF.

V gene TRBV5-1 combines with J gene TRBJ2-2, with D tentatively TRBD2 (5 bases). Germline-derived CDR1 and CDR2 are SGHRS and YFSETQ. The CDR3 is 14 residues long. Trimming took off 0 bases at V and 5 bases at J, with 8 bases between the two ends. Written as DNA, the CDR3 is TGCGCCAGCAGCTTGGACCCGGGGACCGGGGAGCTGTTTTTT. Translated: CASSLDPGTGELFF.

This clonotype was observed many times. The chain uses TRBV27 and TRBJ2-2; the D is unclear. V lost 6 bases, J lost 4 bases, and 9 bases lay in between. There are 13 residues in the CDR3. Germline loops: CDR1 MNHEY, CDR2 SMNVEV (reference sequence). The CDR3 here is CASSFMATGELFF. In nucleotides, the CDR3 is TGTGCCAGCAGCTTCATGGCCACCGGGGAGCTGTTTTTT.